This T cell receptor beta chain was identified during a study of somatic mutations in cytotoxic T cells in rheumatoid arthritis. The trim removed 5 bases at V and 5 bases at J, leaving 8 bases unmatched. The CDR3 runs to 14 residues. Germline V gives CDR1 MDHEN, CDR2 SYDVKM. CD4+ cells and CD8+ cells were each obtained through positive magnetic bead selection, and their purity was assessed by flow cytometry. Of note for this clone: The antigen remains undetermined.

The method was immunoSEQ multiplex PCR; TCRdb's version includes in-frame clones alone and lacks a portion of them. There are 15,000 or so clones in the sample; 70% to 85% occur only once, and approximately 29% lies in the top ten. Study results and caveats: The study found no significant difference in CD8+ T-cell clonality between rheumatoid arthritis patients and age-matched healthy controls.

The chain couples TRBV28 to TRBJ2-7; 8 nucleotides line up with TRBD1. This TCR derives from an adult with rheumatoid arthritis. Material: CD8+ T cells sorted from blood. CDR3 DNA: TGTGCCAGCAGTCGGACAGGGTTTGACGACGAGCAGTACTTC. Residues: CASSRTGFDDEQYF.